The rows below give T cell receptor beta chains drawn from one sample of a study of CD8 T cell repertoires and HIV-1 epitope variants. Produced via immunoSEQ multiplex PCR; TCRdb's table is partial and in-frame only. Among under 3,500 clones listed, around two thirds were seen once. Antigen specificity for these receptors is unknown. Sequencing was carried out using cultured CD8+ T cells derived from PBMCs. These receptors came from a male donor with HIV. Both conserved end residues are part of each CDR3. A D gene is named only where the DNA matches it firmly. Clone size, where shown, is once, few, many, or a class for clones that have expanded.

d_call,v_call,j_call,clone_size,cdr3_aa,cdr3_nt
.,TRBV7-9,TRBJ2-3,.,CASSSLRPTDTQYF,TGTGCCAGCAGCTCCCTGCGGCCCACAGATACGCAGTATTTT
.,TRBV6-1,TRBJ2-7,.,CASSEEGTFYEQYF,TGTGCCAGCAGTGAAGAGGGCACTTTTTACGAGCAGTACTTC
.,TRBV28,TRBJ2-3,.,CASSLSDTQYF,TGTGCCAGCAGTTTATCGGATACGCAGTATTTT
.,TRBV4-2,TRBJ1-1,few,CASSPSGVEAFF,TGTGCCAGCAGCCCCTCTGGGGTTGAAGCTTTCTTT
TRBD1,TRBV2,TRBJ2-2,once,CASSDQDREYAGELFF,TGTGCCAGCAGCGATCAGGACAGGGAGTACGCCGGGGAGCTGTTTTTT
.,TRBV27,TRBJ2-1,.,CASIEYLGARNEQFF,TGTGCCAGCATCGAATATCTCGGGGCAAGGAATGAGCAGTTCTTC
TRBD1,TRBV28,TRBJ2-3,.,CASSLWVARGPSPDTQYF,TGTGCCAGCAGTTTATGGGTGGCGAGGGGGCCCTCCCCCGATACGCAGTATTTT
TRBD1,TRBV6-1,TRBJ2-1,.,CAHSGTGDSGPWDEQFF,TGTGCCCACAGTGGGACAGGGGACTCGGGTCCCTGGGATGAGCAGTTCTTC
.,TRBV6-4,TRBJ1-6,.,CASSDGDNSPLHF,TGTGCCAGCAGTGACGGAGATAATTCACCCCTCCACTTT
.,TRBV5-6,TRBJ1-1,few,CASSVDGQGSNTEAFF,TGTGCCAGCAGCGTAGACGGGCAGGGCTCGAACACTGAAGCTTTCTTT
.,TRBV7-2,TRBJ2-1,.,CASSTVRETNEQFF,TGTGCCAGCAGCACTGTTCGGGAAACCAATGAGCAGTTCTTC
TRBD2,TRBV5-1,TRBJ2-5,.,CASSLSGTSGGETQYF,TGCGCCAGCAGCTTATCCGGGACTAGCGGGGGTGAGACCCAGTACTTC
.,TRBV19,TRBJ1-5,.,CASTPTVPIPNQPQHF,TGTGCCAGTACACCGACGGTGCCGATTCCGAATCAGCCCCAGCATTTT
TRBD1,TRBV19,TRBJ1-5,.,CASNPRTGSNQPQHF,TGTGCCAGTAACCCGAGGACAGGGAGCAATCAGCCCCAGCATTTT
.,TRBV10-3,TRBJ2-7,few,CAISDSYEQYF,TGTGCCATCAGTGACTCCTACGAGCAGTACTTC
.,TRBV6-5,TRBJ2-7,.,CATAWGLNYEQYF,TGTGCTACCGCATGGGGACTGAACTACGAGCAGTACTTC
.,TRBV5-1,TRBJ2-1,.,CAIRTGNEQFF,TGCGCCATCAGGACTGGCAATGAGCAGTTCTTC
.,TRBV4-3,TRBJ2-1,.,CASSQVQQANEQFF,TGCGCCAGCAGCCAAGTGCAGCAAGCCAATGAGCAGTTCTTC
TRBD1,TRBV27,TRBJ2-7,once,CASSFGTGGGYEQYF,TGTGCCAGCAGTTTCGGGACAGGGGGTGGTTACGAGCAGTACTTC
TRBD1,TRBV5-1,TRBJ2-2,.,CASSPDREGAGELFF,TGCGCCAGCAGCCCTGACAGGGAAGGGGCCGGGGAGCTGTTTTTT
.,TRBV5-1,TRBJ1-1,.,CASSLYGGTEAFF,TGCGCCAGCAGCTTATATGGGGGCACTGAAGCTTTCTTT
.,TRBV28,TRBJ2-3,.,CASSLEGTDSFTDTQYF,TGTGCCAGCAGTTTGGAGGGGACAGACTCATTCACAGATACGCAGTATTTT
.,TRBV19,TRBJ1-5,.,CASTLGGIYQPQHF,TGTGCCAGCACACTCGGGGGTATCTATCAGCCCCAGCATTTT
.,TRBV5-1,TRBJ2-5,few,CASSLALRGQQETQYF,TGCGCCAGCAGCTTGGCGCTGAGAGGGCAGCAAGAGACCCAGTACTTC
.,TRBV4-1,TRBJ2-1,.,CASSQESGYNEQFF,TGCGCCAGCAGCCAAGAAAGCGGCTACAATGAGCAGTTCTTC
TRBD2,TRBV15,TRBJ2-5,.,CATSRDLAVAGVETQYF,TGTGCCACCAGCAGAGATTTGGCGGTAGCGGGAGTGGAGACCCAGTACTTC